This entry features one T cell receptor (beta chain) sequence. Using immunoSEQ multiplex PCR, the repertoire was profiled, and TCRdb retains in-frame clones only, with some absent. The sample shows 40,000 to 45,000 clones, approximately 92% of them seen only once. This record belongs to a study of T cell changes during pregnancy in multiple sclerosis. CDR1 is LNHDA and CDR2 is SQIVND in the germline V gene (reference sequence). The CDR3 runs 12 residues. Trimming stripped 5 bases from V and 6 bases from J, with 8 bases between. This clonotype originated in a female donor with multiple sclerosis, enrolled in a pregnancy study. The chain carries TRBV19 and TRBJ1-5; D might be TRBD1 (6 bases). Specimen: peripheral blood. CDR3 sequence: CASSPGVQPQHF. The CDR3 DNA follows: TGTGCCAGTAGTCCAGGGGTTCAGCCCCAGCATTTT.